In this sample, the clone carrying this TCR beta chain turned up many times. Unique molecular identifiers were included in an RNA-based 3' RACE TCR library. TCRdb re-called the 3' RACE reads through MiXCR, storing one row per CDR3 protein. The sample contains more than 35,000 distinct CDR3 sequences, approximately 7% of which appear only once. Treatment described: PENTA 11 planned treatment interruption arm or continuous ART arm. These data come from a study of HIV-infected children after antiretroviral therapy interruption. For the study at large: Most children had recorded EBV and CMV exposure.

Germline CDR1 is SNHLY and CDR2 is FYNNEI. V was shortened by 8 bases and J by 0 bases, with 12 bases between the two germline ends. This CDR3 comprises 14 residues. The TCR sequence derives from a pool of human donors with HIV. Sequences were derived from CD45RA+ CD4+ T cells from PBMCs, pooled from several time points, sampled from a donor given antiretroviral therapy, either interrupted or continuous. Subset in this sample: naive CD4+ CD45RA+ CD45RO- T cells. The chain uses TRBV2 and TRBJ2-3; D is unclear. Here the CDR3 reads CASQLRGSTDTQYF. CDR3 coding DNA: TGTGCCAGCCAACTTCGAGGTAGCACAGATACGCAGTATTTT. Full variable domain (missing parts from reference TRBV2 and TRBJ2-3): EPEVTQTPSHQVTQMGQEVILRCVPISNHLYFYWYRQILGQKVEFLVSFYNNEISEKSEIFDDQFSVERPDGSNFTLKIRSTKLEDSAMYFCASQLRGSTDTQYFGPGTRLTVL.